The clone carrying this TCR beta chain has a count of ten or more. The CDR3 has 16 residues. Germline lookup yields CDR1 SQVTM and CDR2 ANQGSEA. The V and J ends lost 0 bases and 4 bases, in that order; junction bases with no gene match: 11. The data belong to a study of molecular identifiers for immune sequencing clone quantification. Using its own MiXCR run on the PCR reads, TCRdb lists one record per CDR3 protein. Among under 600,000 distinct CDR3 sequences listed, roughly 23% were seen once. Construction of naive CD8 libraries employed about 20,000 to 1,100,000 sorted cells together with 10%, 30% or 50% RNA.

The material sequenced was naive CD8+ T cells from blood, with Jurkat cell RNA spiked in. As to subset: FACS-sorted CD8+CD4-CCR7+CD45RA+ naive T cells. The chain links TRBV29-1 to TRBJ1-1; 7 nucleotides line up with TRBD1. This clonotype was obtained from a human donor in good health. Some libraries in this study had Jurkat cell RNA spiked in. CDR3 sequence: CSVEDPKQGFTTEAFF. The CDR3 DNA sequence: TGCAGCGTTGAAGACCCAAAACAGGGGTTTACCACTGAAGCTTTCTTT.